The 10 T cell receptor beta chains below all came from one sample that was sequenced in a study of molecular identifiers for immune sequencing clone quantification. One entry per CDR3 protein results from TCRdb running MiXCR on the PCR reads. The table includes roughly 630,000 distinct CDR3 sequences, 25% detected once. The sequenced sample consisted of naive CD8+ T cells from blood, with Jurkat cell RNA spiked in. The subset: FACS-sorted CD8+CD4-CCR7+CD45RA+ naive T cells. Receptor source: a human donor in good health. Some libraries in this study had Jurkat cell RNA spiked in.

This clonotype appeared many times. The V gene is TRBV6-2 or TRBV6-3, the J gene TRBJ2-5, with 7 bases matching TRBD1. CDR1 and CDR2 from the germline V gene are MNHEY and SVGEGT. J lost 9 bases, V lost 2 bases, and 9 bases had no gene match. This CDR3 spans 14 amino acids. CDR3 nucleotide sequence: TGTGCCAGCAGTTACACCGGACAGGCCGAGGCCCAGTACTTC. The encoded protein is CASSYTGQAEAQYF.

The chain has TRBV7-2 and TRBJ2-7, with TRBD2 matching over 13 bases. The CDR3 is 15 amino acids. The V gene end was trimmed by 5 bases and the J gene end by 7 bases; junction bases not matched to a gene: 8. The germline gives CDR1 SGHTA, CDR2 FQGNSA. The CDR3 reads CASSHTSGGAWEQYF. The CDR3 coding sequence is TGTGCCAGCAGCCACACTAGCGGGGGGGCGTGGGAGCAGTACTTC.

CDR3 sequence (DNA): TGTGCCAGTAGTATAGATTGGCCGACTAGCGGGACTAGCACAGATACGCAGTATTTT. Residues: CASSIDWPTSGTSTDTQYF. This chain links TRBV19 with TRBJ2-3; 11 nucleotides match TRBD2. Germline assignment: CDR1 LNHDA and CDR2 SQIVND (reference sequence). V was clipped by 0 bases and J by 0 bases; unmatched bases: 8. This CDR3 comprises 19 residues.

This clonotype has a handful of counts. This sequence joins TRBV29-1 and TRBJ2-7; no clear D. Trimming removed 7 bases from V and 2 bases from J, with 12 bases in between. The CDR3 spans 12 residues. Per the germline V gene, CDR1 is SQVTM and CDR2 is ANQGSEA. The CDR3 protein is CSGLVEPYEQYF. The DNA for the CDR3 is TGCAGCGGATTGGTAGAACCCTACGAGCAGTACTTC.

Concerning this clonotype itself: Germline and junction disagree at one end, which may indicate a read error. As DNA, the CDR3 is TGTGCCAGCAGTCCTGGACAGGGTGATGAAAAACTGTTGTTT. Protein product: CASSPGQGDEKLLF. V is TRBV28 and J is TRBJ1-4; TRBD1 aligns across 8 bases. Germline V gene sequence: CDR1 MDHEN, CDR2 SYDVKM. This CDR3 is 14 amino acids long.

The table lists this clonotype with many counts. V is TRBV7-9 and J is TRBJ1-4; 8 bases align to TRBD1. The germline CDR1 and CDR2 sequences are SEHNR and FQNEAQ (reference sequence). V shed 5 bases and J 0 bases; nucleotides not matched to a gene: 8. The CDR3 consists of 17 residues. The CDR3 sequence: CASSIGGQGATNEKLFF. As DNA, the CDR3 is TGTGCCAGCAGCATAGGAGGACAGGGAGCAACTAATGAAAAACTGTTTTTT. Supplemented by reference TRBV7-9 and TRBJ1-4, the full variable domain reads DTGVSQNPRHKITKRGQNVTFRCDPISEHNRLYWYRQTLGQGPEFLTYFQNEAQLEKSRLLSDRFSAERPKGSFSTLEIQRTEQGDSAMYLCASSIGGQGATNEKLFFGSGTQLSVL.

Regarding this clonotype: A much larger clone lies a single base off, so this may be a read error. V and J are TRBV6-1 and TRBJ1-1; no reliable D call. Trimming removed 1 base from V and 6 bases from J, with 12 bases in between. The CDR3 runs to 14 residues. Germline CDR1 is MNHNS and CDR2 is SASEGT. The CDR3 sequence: CASSEDSRWAEAFF. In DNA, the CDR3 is TGTGCCAGCAGTGAAGATTCACGGTGGGCTGAAGCTTTCTTT.

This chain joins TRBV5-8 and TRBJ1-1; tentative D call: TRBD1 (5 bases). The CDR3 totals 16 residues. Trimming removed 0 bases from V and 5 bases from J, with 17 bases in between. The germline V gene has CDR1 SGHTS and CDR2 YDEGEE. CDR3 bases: TGTGCCAGCAGCTTGGGGGTCGGAGGGGCATTGACTGAAGCTTTCTTT. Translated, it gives CASSLGVGGALTEAFF.

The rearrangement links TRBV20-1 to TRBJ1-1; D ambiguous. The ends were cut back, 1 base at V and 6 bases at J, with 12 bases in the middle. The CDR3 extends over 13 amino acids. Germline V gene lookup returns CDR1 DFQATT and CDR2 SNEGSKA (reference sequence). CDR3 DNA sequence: TGCAGTGCTAGAGTGGACGGCGGCCCTGAAGCTTTCTTT. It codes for CSARVDGGPEAFF.

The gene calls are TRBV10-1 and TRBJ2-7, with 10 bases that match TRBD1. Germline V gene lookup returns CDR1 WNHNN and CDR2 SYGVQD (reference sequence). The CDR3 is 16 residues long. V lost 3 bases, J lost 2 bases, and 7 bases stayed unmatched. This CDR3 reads CASSDPGQGVPYEQYF. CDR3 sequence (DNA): TGCGCCAGCAGTGACCCCGGACAGGGGGTTCCCTACGAGCAGTACTTC.